The present TCR beta chain was sequenced within a study of OX40 agonist ivuxolimab in advanced cancers. On the study more broadly: Patients treated during dose escalation were battling hepatocellular carcinoma, melanoma, renal cell or head and neck cancer. Among those treated, three patients had partial responses, one with hepatocellular carcinoma and two with cutaneous melanoma.

Remarks on this clone: Its antigen is as yet unknown.

This CDR3 comprises 12 residues. Germline V gives CDR1 ENHRY, CDR2 SYGVKD. Losses at the gene ends were 9 bases for V and 0 bases for J; bases not matched to a gene: 1. Only in-frame clones appear in the TCRdb table, and some are missing; sequencing was by immunoSEQ multiplex PCR. The profile shows 90,000 or so clones, 89% of them singletons. Findings and limits, study-wide: Expanded clones were, on average, more numerous among CD8+ T cells than CD4+. Certain nonresponding patients likewise had low normalized T-cell clonal expansion.

The source is an adult with an advanced solid tumor such as melanoma, head and neck, liver or kidney cancer. The material was CD4+ or CD8+ T cells sorted from blood, obtained in a trial of the OX40 agonist ivuxolimab. The chain links TRBV10-3 to TRBJ2-7; 8 bases line up with TRBD1. Written as DNA, the CDR3 is TGTGCCATTGGGACAGGCTCCTACGAGCAGTACTTC. Its translation: CAIGTGSYEQYF.